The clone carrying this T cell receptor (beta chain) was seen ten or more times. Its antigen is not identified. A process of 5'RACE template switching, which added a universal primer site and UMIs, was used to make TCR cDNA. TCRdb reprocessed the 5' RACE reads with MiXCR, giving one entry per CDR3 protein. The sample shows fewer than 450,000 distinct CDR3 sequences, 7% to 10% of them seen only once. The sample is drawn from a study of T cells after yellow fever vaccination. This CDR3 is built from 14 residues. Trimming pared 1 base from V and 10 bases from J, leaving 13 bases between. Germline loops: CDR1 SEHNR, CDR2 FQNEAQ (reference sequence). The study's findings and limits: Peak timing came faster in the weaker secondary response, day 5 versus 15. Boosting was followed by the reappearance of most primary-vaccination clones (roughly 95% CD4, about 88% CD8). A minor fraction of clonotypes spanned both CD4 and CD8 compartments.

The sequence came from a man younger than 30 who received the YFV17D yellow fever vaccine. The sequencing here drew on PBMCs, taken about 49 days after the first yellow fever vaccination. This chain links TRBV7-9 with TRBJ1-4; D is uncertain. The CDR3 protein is CASSLDPRAIKLFF. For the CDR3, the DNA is TGTGCCAGCAGCTTAGATCCAAGGGCCATAAAACTGTTTTTT.